These T cell receptor beta chains were read from a single sample in a study of post-analysis software for immune sequencing data. TCRdb reprocessed the PCR reads via MiXCR and lists one record per CDR3 protein. The sample includes more than 500,000 distinct CDR3 sequences, 30% to 40% of them seen just once. The sequenced material came from blood. Receptors originate from a girl aged 2 to 17 with multiple sclerosis. The CDR3 runs from the conserved cysteine through the conserved F or W. The D gene is left open where the match is weak. Rows may omit the clone size; those that give it use once, few, many or a size class.

d_gene: -
abundance: -
j_gene: TRBJ2-5
v_gene: TRBV5-1
CDR3nt: TGCGCCAGCAACTCGGACCCTGGGGGGGAGACCCAGTACTTC
CDR3aa: CASNSDPGGETQYF

d_gene: TRBD1
abundance: -
j_gene: TRBJ1-2
v_gene: TRBV7-6
CDR3nt: TGTGCCAGCAGCTCTCGGACACCGGGACAGAACTATGGCTACACCTTC
CDR3aa: CASSSRTPGQNYGYTF

d_gene: TRBD1
abundance: few
j_gene: TRBJ2-5
v_gene: TRBV6-5
CDR3nt: TGTGCCAGCAGTACTGACAGGGGTCCACAAGAGACCCAGTACTTC
CDR3aa: CASSTDRGPQETQYF

d_gene: -
abundance: few
j_gene: TRBJ1-1
v_gene: TRBV29-1
CDR3nt: TGCAGCGTTGTTGGGGGGGCGACCACTGAAGCTTTCTTT
CDR3aa: CSVVGGATTEAFF

d_gene: TRBD1
abundance: -
j_gene: TRBJ1-3
v_gene: TRBV4-1
CDR3nt: TGCGCCAGCAGCCAACCCCCGGGCGGGGACAGGGACTTGATAGGCGGAAACACCACATATTTT
CDR3aa: CASSQPPGGDRDLIGGNTTYF

d_gene: TRBD2
abundance: -
j_gene: TRBJ2-4
v_gene: TRBV7-2
CDR3nt: TGTGCCAGCAGCTTAGTGGGCGGGGGGGTCAAAAACATTCAGTACTTC
CDR3aa: CASSLVGGGVKNIQYF

d_gene: -
abundance: -
j_gene: TRBJ1-1
v_gene: TRBV6-5
CDR3nt: TGTGCCAGCAGTCCCGTCGGTAGGGTTGGAGCTTTCTTT
CDR3aa: CASSPVGRVGAFF

d_gene: TRBD2
abundance: -
j_gene: TRBJ2-3
v_gene: TRBV5-1
CDR3nt: TGCGCCAGCAGCTTCAAAAAAAAAGAAGCGGGGGGTAGCACAGATACGCAGTATTTT
CDR3aa: CASSFKKKEAGGSTDTQYF

d_gene: TRBD1
abundance: -
j_gene: TRBJ1-1
v_gene: TRBV19
CDR3nt: TGTGCCAGTACTCCAGGGACAGGCCGGGCTGAAGCTTTCTTT
CDR3aa: CASTPGTGRAEAFF

d_gene: -
abundance: few
j_gene: TRBJ1-5
v_gene: TRBV10-3
CDR3nt: TGTGCCATCAGTGGGAGGGCCGATCAGCCCCAGCATTTT
CDR3aa: CAISGRADQPQHF

d_gene: TRBD1
abundance: -
j_gene: TRBJ2-4
v_gene: TRBV12-3/TRBV12-4
CDR3nt: TGTGCCAGCAGTCCCTTGGACAGGAACATTCAGTACTTC
CDR3aa: CASSPLDRNIQYF

d_gene: TRBD2
abundance: -
j_gene: TRBJ2-5
v_gene: TRBV20-1
CDR3nt: TGCAGTGCTAGAGATTTCCGGGGGGAAGAGACCCAGTACTTC
CDR3aa: CSARDFRGEETQYF

d_gene: TRBD2
abundance: few
j_gene: TRBJ2-1
v_gene: TRBV5-5
CDR3nt: TGTGCCAGCAGCACTACTAGCGGGGGGGCCTCGGGGGGCGATGAGCAGTTCTTC
CDR3aa: CASSTTSGGASGGDEQFF

d_gene: TRBD1
abundance: -
j_gene: TRBJ1-2
v_gene: TRBV29-1
CDR3nt: TGCAGCGTTGTCCGGACAGGGGATGGCTACACCTTC
CDR3aa: CSVVRTGDGYTF

d_gene: TRBD1
abundance: few
j_gene: TRBJ1-1
v_gene: TRBV11-2
CDR3nt: TGTGCCAGCAGCTTAGGGGGACAGGGAGAAGCTTTCTTT
CDR3aa: CASSLGGQGEAFF

d_gene: -
abundance: few
j_gene: TRBJ2-3
v_gene: TRBV7-4
CDR3nt: TGTGCCAGCAGCTTAGCGTCAGCGCAACTAGCACAGATAACGGGGTATTTT
CDR3aa: CASSLASAQLAQITGYF

d_gene: -
abundance: few
j_gene: TRBJ1-5
v_gene: TRBV12-3/TRBV12-4
CDR3nt: TGTGCCAGCAGTGTTACAGGGAATCAGCCCCAGCATTTT
CDR3aa: CASSVTGNQPQHF

d_gene: -
abundance: many
j_gene: TRBJ2-7
v_gene: TRBV7-2
CDR3nt: TGTGCCAGCAGCTTACTGGGGGGGCAATACGAGCAGTACTTC
CDR3aa: CASSLLGGQYEQYF